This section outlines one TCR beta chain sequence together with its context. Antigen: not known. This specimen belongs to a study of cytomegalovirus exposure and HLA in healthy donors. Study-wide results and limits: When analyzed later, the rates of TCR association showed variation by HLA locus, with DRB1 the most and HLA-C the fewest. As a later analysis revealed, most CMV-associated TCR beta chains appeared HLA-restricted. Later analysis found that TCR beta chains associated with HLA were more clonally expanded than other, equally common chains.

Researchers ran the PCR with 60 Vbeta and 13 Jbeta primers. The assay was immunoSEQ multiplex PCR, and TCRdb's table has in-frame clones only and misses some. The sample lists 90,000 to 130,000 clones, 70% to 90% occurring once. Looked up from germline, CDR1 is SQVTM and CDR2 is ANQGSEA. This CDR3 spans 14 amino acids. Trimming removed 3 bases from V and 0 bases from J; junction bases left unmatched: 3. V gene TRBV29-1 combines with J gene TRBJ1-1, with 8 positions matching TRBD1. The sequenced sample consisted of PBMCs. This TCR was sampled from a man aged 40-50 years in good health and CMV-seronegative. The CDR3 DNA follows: TGCAGCGTTGATGACAGGGGACTGAACACTGAAGCTTTCTTT. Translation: CSVDDRGLNTEAFF.